This TCR beta chain was retrieved from a study of cytomegalovirus exposure and HLA in healthy donors. Broader study findings: Most subjects' HLA-A and HLA-B alleles were reportedly predicted from TCR beta sequences.

With 4 bases clipped from V and 5 bases from J, the junction kept 3 bases outside the gene matches. CDR1 KGHSH and CDR2 LQKENI come from the germline V gene. CDR3 length equals 13 residues. The PCR ran on 60 Vbeta and 13 Jbeta primers. Some clones are missing from TCRdb's copy, which holds only in-frame ones; the method was immunoSEQ multiplex PCR. The sample contains about 120,000 clones, 75% to 80% of which appear only once. A remark on this clone: Its antigen remains unidentified.

This receptor was obtained from a woman between 40 and 55 years old in good health and CMV-seropositive. The chain has TRBV18 and TRBJ2-3; TRBD1 matches 7 bases. Sequenced material: PBMCs. CDR3 sequence reads: CASSRDSLDTQYF. The CDR3 DNA follows: TGTGCCAGCTCACGGGACAGCCTAGATACGCAGTATTTT. Full variable domain (missing parts from reference TRBV18 and TRBJ2-3): NAGVMQNPRHLVRRRGQEARLRCSPMKGHSHVYWYRQLPEEGLKFMVYLQKENIIDESGMPKERFSAEFPKEGPSILRIQQVVRGDSAAYFCASSRDSLDTQYFGPGTRLTVL.